The 10 T cell receptor beta chains reported below all come from one sample, sequenced in a study of control samples from healthy donors and cancer patients. Some clones are missing from TCRdb's copy, which holds only in-frame ones; the method was immunoSEQ multiplex PCR. The sample shows about 28,000 clones, 79% of them seen only once. The sample was PBMCs. These receptors all come from a man aged 55 to 70 with head and neck cancer.

V usage is TRBV3-1 (or the pseudogene TRBV3-2) and J usage is TRBJ2-7; D is possibly TRBD1 or TRBD2 (5 bases each). Germline loops: CDR1 LGHDT, CDR2 YNNKEL (reference sequence). The CDR3 runs 16 residues. The V end was cut by 4 bases, the J end by 0 bases, with 16 bases between. The DNA of the CDR3 is TGTGCCAGCAGCCCGGGCAGGGACGCGTTCTCCTACGAGCAGTACTTC. Amino acids: CASSPGRDAFSYEQYF.

This chain connects TRBV9 to TRBJ2-3; D call uncertain. Germline CDR1 SGDLS, CDR2 YYNGEE. The CDR3 extends over 13 amino acids. Trimming took 0 bases from V and 2 from J, leaving 4 bases between them. The CDR3 nucleotides are TGTGCCAGCAGCGTAGATCACACAGATACGCAGTATTTT. This gives the protein CASSVDHTDTQYF.

V and J are TRBV28 and TRBJ1-2; 12 nucleotides match TRBD1. The CDR3 is 16 residues long. V shed 4 bases, J shed 5 bases, and the junction held 8 bases outside the gene matches. Germline V gene sequence: CDR1 MDHEN, CDR2 SYDVKM. The CDR3 DNA reads as TGTGCCAGCAGTTCAACCGGGACAGGGGGCCTTTATGGCTACACCTTC. It codes for CASSSTGTGGLYGYTF.

The chain combines TRBV2 with TRBJ1-2; the D gene is possibly TRBD1 (5 bases). Germline CDR1 reads SNHLY; CDR2 reads FYNNEI. The CDR3 totals 13 residues. V was shortened by 5 bases and J by 8 bases, with 15 bases between the two germline ends. For the CDR3, the DNA is TGTGCCAGCAGTAAAATCGGGGCGGAGGGCTACACCTTC. Translated, it gives CASSKIGAEGYTF.

This chain joins TRBV27 and TRBJ1-2; D is ambiguous. The ends were cut back, 5 bases at V and 4 bases at J, with 17 bases in the middle. Germline assignment: CDR1 MNHEY and CDR2 SMNVEV (reference sequence). CDR3 size: 15 residues. CDR3 in amino acids: CASSPLGQRGYGYTF. The CDR3 bases are TGTGCCAGCAGTCCACTGGGCCAGCGAGGCTATGGCTACACCTTC.

The chain employs TRBV7-2 and TRBJ1-1; D is uncertain. V was trimmed by 1 base and J by 7 bases, leaving 4 bases between them. The CDR3 has 11 residues. Germline V CDR1 and CDR2: SGHTA, FQGNSA. CDR3: CASSLGLEAFF. CDR3 in DNA: TGTGCCAGCAGCTTAGGCCTTGAAGCTTTCTTT.

This clone was observed a few times. The chain joins TRBV24-1 to TRBJ2-6; D remains ambiguous. The V gene's germline CDR1 is KGHDR and CDR2 SFDVKD. Trimming stripped 0 bases from V and 0 bases from J, with 8 bases between. The CDR3 sequence is 17 residues long. The CDR3 is CATSDLPGSSGANVLTF. The CDR3 coding sequence is TGTGCCACCAGTGATTTGCCTGGGTCCTCTGGGGCCAACGTCCTGACTTTC.

The V gene is TRBV15, the J gene TRBJ2-1; TRBD2 is a possible D gene (6 bases). CDR1 and CDR2 (germline): LNHNV, YYDKDF (reference sequence). Trimming removed 5 bases at V and 6 bases at J, with 11 bases between. The CDR3 length is 13 residues. In DNA, the CDR3 is TGTGCCACCAGCTGGGGACTGCCCAATGAGCAGTTCTTC. Its translation is CATSWGLPNEQFF.

V is TRBV7-2 and J is TRBJ2-2; TRBD2 aligns across 11 bases. The CDR3 sequence is 18 residues long. The germline CDR1 and CDR2 sequences are SGHTA and FQGNSA. The trim removed 1 base at V and 0 bases at J, leaving 4 bases unmatched. The CDR3 DNA reads as TGTGCCAGCAGCTTAGTATTGACTAGCGGGGCGAACACCGGGGAGCTGTTTTTT. It yields the protein CASSLVLTSGANTGELFF.

This clone has a single count. This chain connects TRBV5-1 to TRBJ2-5, with D tentatively TRBD2 (5 bases). The CDR3 covers 16 residues. The germline V gene encodes CDR1 SGHRS and CDR2 YFSETQ. Trimming took off 3 bases at V and 1 base at J, with 16 bases between the two ends. The DNA for the CDR3 is TGCGCCAGCAGCTCGTATCTCGTGAGGGCCCAAGAGACCCAGTACTTC. Protein: CASSSYLVRAQETQYF.